These 13 T cell receptor beta chains originate from one sample sequenced in a study of vaccination and CD4 T cells after COVID-19 (dated by TCRdb to the early 2020s). Per the publication, the treatment or condition label means: roughly 10-day PBMC culture with coronavirus spike peptide pools or control peptides (ViraFEST assay). CD4+ T cells from unexposed donors were collected before the COVID-19 pandemic (2011-2018). Library preparation was by PCR. Sequencing instrument: Illumina iSeq 100. TCR sequencing of DNA from cultured CD4+ T cells used the Oncomine TCR Beta short-read assay at the Johns Hopkins FTIC core. Starting from the raw public reads, TCRdb applied fastp trimming at Q25, assembled clones with MiXCR and retained in-frame beta chains. Records with the same CDR3 protein are collapsed into one entry carrying the most frequent genes and DNA. This sample has approximately 7,000 distinct CDR3 sequences in its table, and around 53% of those were observed once. The top ten hold roughly 18% of the sample.

Their recognized antigens are unknown. The specimen sequenced was CD4+ T cells from blood, cultured in vitro. These receptors came from a human donor in good health.

This clonotype has more than one count but fewer than ten. This chain links TRBV20-1 with TRBJ2-3, with D uncertain. V was clipped by 1 base and J by 2 bases, with 10 bases between them. The CDR3 runs to 14 residues. CDR1 is DFQATT, CDR2 SNEGSKA, per germline (reference sequence). CDR3 in DNA: TGCAGTGCTAGAGTTTCAGAAGTCACAGATACGCAGTATTTT. It specifies CSARVSEVTDTQYF.

The J gene is TRBJ2-3, the V gene TRBV6-4; no reliable D call. This CDR3 has 12 amino acids. Trimming cost V 2 bases and J 3 bases, with 3 bases left between them. The germline V gene encodes CDR1 MRHNA and CDR2 SNTAGT. The CDR3 nucleotides read TGTGCCAGCAGTGACCAAACAGATACGCAGTATTTT. It translates to CASSDQTDTQYF.

The chain combines TRBV30 with TRBJ1-2; D not resolved. With 4 bases removed from V and 8 bases from J, the gap between germline ends came to 11 bases. The CDR3 is made up of 11 amino acids. The germline V gene encodes CDR1 GTSNPN and CDR2 SVGIG (reference sequence). In nucleotides, the CDR3 is TGTGCCTGGACTCAAACGGTCGGCTACACCTTC. This gives the protein CAWTQTVGYTF.

The chain is built from TRBV12-3 or TRBV12-4 and TRBJ1-2; TRBD1 matches 8 bases. Trimming at V came to 10 bases and at J to 3 bases, leaving 4 bases not matched to a gene. The CDR3 has 12 residues. The CDR3 region is CATSDRDYGYTF. DNA for the CDR3: TGTGCCACTTCGGACAGGGACTATGGCTACACCTTC.

This clonotype was detected a few times. The chain uses TRBV28 and TRBJ1-2, with TRBD1 matching over 8 bases. There are 14 residues in the CDR3. With 6 bases clipped from V and 8 bases from J, the junction kept 11 bases outside the gene matches. Germline V gene data show CDR1 as MDHEN and CDR2 as SYDVKM. CDR3 sequence reads: CASSRTGSPIGYTF. In DNA form, the CDR3 reads TGTGCCAGCAGCCGGACAGGGTCGCCTATCGGCTACACCTTC.

The J gene is TRBJ1-2, the V gene TRBV5-1; 7 bases fit TRBD1. This CDR3 comprises 15 residues. Germline-derived CDR1 and CDR2 are SGHRS and YFSETQ. V trimming: 5 bases; J trimming: 5 bases; junction bases outside the gene matches: 12. In DNA, the CDR3 is TGCGCCAGCAGTCTGCAGTCGGGACAGCCTTATGGCTACACCTTC. Translated, it gives CASSLQSGQPYGYTF.

The chain couples TRBV5-4 to TRBJ1-2, with 7 bases lining up with TRBD1. Germline CDR1 and CDR2: SGHNT and YYREEE (reference sequence). With V trimmed by 4 bases and J by 8 bases, 14 bases remained unmatched. The CDR3 has 15 amino acids. The CDR3 here is CASSPLNDRVVGYTF. The CDR3 bases are TGTGCCAGCAGCCCCCTCAATGACAGGGTGGTGGGCTACACCTTC.

This chain joins TRBV5-8 and TRBJ1-5; D possibly corresponds to TRBD1 (5 bases). The CDR3 has 14 amino acids. Trimming took 4 bases from V and 1 from J, leaving 9 bases between them. Germline CDR1 is SGHTS and CDR2 is YDEGEE. The CDR3, as DNA: TGTGCCAGCAGCACCTGGGACAGCAATCAGCCCCAGCATTTT. It yields the protein CASSTWDSNQPQHF.

The chain couples TRBV7-2 to TRBJ2-7; D not certain. Trimming cost V 0 bases and J 2 bases, with 8 bases left between them. Germline CDR1 is SGHTA and CDR2 is FQGNSA. This CDR3 contains 14 residues. CDR3 sequence: CASSLAFGAYEQYF. CDR3 bases: TGTGCCAGCAGCTTAGCCTTTGGGGCCTACGAGCAGTACTTC. Together with reference TRBV7-2 and TRBJ2-7, the CDR3 gives the full variable domain: GAGVSQSPSNKVTEKGKDVELRCDPISGHTALYWYRQSLGQGLEFLIYFQGNSAPDKSGLPSDRFSAERTGGSVSTLTIQRTQQEDSAVYLCASSLAFGAYEQYFGPGTRLTVT.

The V call is TRBV28, the J call TRBJ1-1, with D uncertain. Trimming removed 8 bases at V and 1 base at J, with 5 bases between. The CDR3 spans 11 residues. Germline CDR1 MDHEN, CDR2 SYDVKM. CDR3 DNA: TGTGCCAGCCTTAAGAACACTGAAGCTTTCTTT. Translating gives CASLKNTEAFF. The whole variable domain, filled in from reference TRBV28 and TRBJ1-1, reads DVKVTQSSRYLVKRTGEKVFLECVQDMDHENMFWYRQDPGLGLRLIYFSYDVKMKEKGDIPEGYSVSREKKERFSLILESASTNQTSMYLCASLKNTEAFFGQGTRLTVV.

This chain uses TRBV20-1 with TRBJ2-1, with D perhaps matching TRBD2 (5 bases). The CDR3 extends over 15 amino acids. Germline assignment: CDR1 DFQATT and CDR2 SNEGSKA (reference sequence). V was shortened by 6 bases and J by 6 bases, with 21 bases between the two germline ends. The CDR3 region is CSAKTIGGLSNEQFF. The CDR3 DNA follows: TGCAGTGCCAAGACTATTGGCGGGTTAAGCAATGAGCAGTTCTTC.

This clonotype has only a few counts. V usage is TRBV6-2 or TRBV6-3 and J usage is TRBJ1-1; D not resolved. V lost 2 bases, J lost 7 bases, and 17 bases lay in between. The CDR3 has 15 amino acids. Germline loops: CDR1 MNHEY, CDR2 SVGEGT. This CDR3 reads CASSYTSEGYGEAFF. In nucleotides, the CDR3 is TGTGCCAGCAGTTACACGAGTGAAGGGTACGGTGAAGCTTTCTTT.

This clonotype was observed a handful of times. The chain couples TRBV24-1 to TRBJ1-2, with TRBD1 as a possible D gene (6 bases). Germline CDR1 and CDR2: KGHDR and SFDVKD. The CDR3 has 14 residues. Trimming stripped 4 bases from V and 8 bases from J, with 16 bases between. CDR3 sequence: CATSEGRDNEGYTF. The CDR3 nucleotides are TGTGCCACCAGTGAGGGCCGGGACAATGAGGGCTACACCTTC.